This T cell receptor (beta chain) comes out of a study of blood T cells in healthy people across ages. There are 15 residues in the CDR3. With 5 bases removed from V and 2 bases from J, the gap between germline ends came to 10 bases. Germline V gene sequence: CDR1 SGHTA, CDR2 FQGNSA. Ranging in age from roughly 6 to 100, the donors were healthy Caucasian individuals from Russia. PCR was performed a second time for about 6 to 11 cycles using a sample-barcoded 5' primer and a J-beta primer mix. TCRdb reprocessed the 5' RACE reads via MiXCR and lists one record per CDR3 protein. In the table there are hundreds of thousands of distinct CDR3 sequences, 45% to 70% of which are singletons. Overall study findings and caveats: A roughly linear fall in TCR beta diversity per million T cells was seen with increasing age.

With regard to this clonotype: The antigen is unknown.

This sequence was found in a middle-aged man in good health. Sequenced input: blood. The genes are TRBV7-2 and TRBJ2-6; no firm D call. In DNA form, the CDR3 reads TGTGCCAGCAGCCCATGGGCAGCTGGGGCCAACGTCCTGACTTTC. This gives the protein CASSPWAAGANVLTF.